Listed here are 23 T cell receptor beta chains from one sample, sequenced in a study of T cell clonality in common variable immunodeficiency. This table comes from immunoSEQ multiplex PCR, and its TCRdb copy is limited to in-frame clones, with some not included. In total the sample includes under 45,000 clones, none of them seen once. Source material: peripheral blood mononuclear cells. These receptors all stem from a person aged 18 to 75 in good health.

This clone was seen repeatedly, ten times or more. The DNA ends 3 residues before the CDR3 does, and the rest of the CDR3 is filled in from the germline J gene. The chain couples TRBV7-2 to TRBJ1-1; TRBD1 is a possible D gene (5 bases). This CDR3 is built from 13 residues. The V gene's germline CDR1 is SGHTA and CDR2 FQGNSA. The CDR3 DNA, read in part, is TGTGCCAGCAGCTTAGGCCCCCGGGGGGAA. As protein: CASSLGPRGE. The CDR3 in full is CASSLGPRGEAFF.

There are many counts of this clone. The read halts 3 residues ahead of the CDR3 end, with the missing end drawn from the germline J gene. The chain has TRBV5-1 and TRBJ2-1; 14 nucleotides agree with TRBD2. V lost 3 bases, J lost 6 bases, and 5 bases stayed unmatched. The CDR3 is 16 amino acids. Germline lookup yields CDR1 SGHRS and CDR2 YFSETQ. The part of the CDR3 DNA that was read is TGCGCCAGCAGCTCCACCGGGACTAGCGGGAGCAATGAG. Translation: CASSSTGTSGSNE. The full CDR3 protein reads CASSSTGTSGSNEQFF.

The sample holds many counts of this clone. Read coverage stops 3 residues before the CDR3 terminus; the germline J gene supplies the remainder. The chain is built from TRBV5-4 and TRBJ2-3; D might be TRBD1 (5 bases). Germline V gene data show CDR1 as SGHNT and CDR2 as YYREEE (reference sequence). CDR3 length equals 15 residues. Trimming took off 2 bases at V and 5 bases at J, with 15 bases between the two ends. CDR3 region: CASSFGSRVRDTQYF. The sequenced CDR3 bases are TGTGCCAGCAGCTTTGGGTCCAGGGTACGAGATACG. The variable domain in full, completed from reference TRBV5-4 and TRBJ2-3, reads ETGVTQSPTHLIKTRGQQVTLRCSSQSGHNTVSWYQQALGQGPQFIFQYYREEENGRGNFPPRFSGLQFPNYSSELNVNALELDDSALYLCASSFGSRVRDTQYFGPGTRLTVL.

This clone has ten or more counts. Read coverage stops 3 residues before the CDR3 terminus; the germline J gene supplies the remainder. The chain combines TRBV18 with TRBJ2-7, with TRBD2 identical over 11 bases. Germline V gene data show CDR1 as KGHSH and CDR2 as LQKENI. V lost 4 bases and J lost 5; bases outside the gene matches: 19. The CDR3 is made up of 19 amino acids. The CDR3 loop reads CASSRSHSGRAGSTDEQYF. Partial CDR3 DNA: TGTGCCAGCTCACGCTCCCATAGCGGGAGGGCGGGAAGTACGGACGAG.

This clone was seen at least ten times. Read sequence stops 3 residues before the CDR3 end, and the germline J gene provides the missing end. The chain couples TRBV28 to TRBJ2-7, with D tentatively TRBD1 (7 bases). Germline CDR1 and CDR2: MDHEN and SYDVKM. CDR3 length: 14 amino acids. V gave up 4 bases and J gave up 3 bases, with 13 bases separating them. CDR3 sequence reads: CASSSSRGVYEQYF. The DNA read from the CDR3 is TGTGCCAGCAGTTCATCCAGGGGGGTCTACGAG.

At least ten counts were recorded for this clone. At one end the junction does not follow the germline gene, possibly because of a read error. Read coverage stops 3 residues before the CDR3 terminus; the germline J gene supplies the remainder. The chain carries TRBV7-7 and TRBJ2-1; 15 nucleotides agree with TRBD2. This CDR3 has 15 residues. Germline V gene sequence: CDR1 SSHAT, CDR2 FNYEAQ (reference sequence). The covered CDR3 bases are TGTGCTAGCAGCTTAGGACTAGCGGGAGGGGATGAG. It specifies CASSLGLAGGDE. In full, the CDR3 reads CASSLGLAGGDEQFF. The full variable domain, rest sourced from reference TRBV7-7 and TRBJ2-1, is GAGVSQSPRYKVTKRGQDVTLRCDPISSHATLYWYQQALGQGPEFLTYFNYEAQPDKSGLPSDRFSAERPEGSISTLTIQRTEQRDSAMYRCASSLGLAGGDEQFFGPGTRLTVL.

This clone was counted many times. The read finishes 3 residues shy of the CDR3 end, and the germline J gene is used to complete it. The J gene is TRBJ2-5, the V gene TRBV14; D is ambiguous. The CDR3 has 12 amino acids. CDR1 and CDR2 (germline): SGHDN, FVKESK. V lost 4 bases to trimming and J lost 5 bases, with 8 bases between them. Incomplete CDR3 DNA: TGTGCCAGCAGCCCGTTCGGGGAGACC. The encoded protein is CASSPFGET. The full CDR3 sequence reads CASSPFGETQYF.

This clone was recorded many times. The sequence runs out 3 residues before the end of the CDR3; the remainder is reconstructed from the germline J gene. The chain carries TRBV20-1 and TRBJ1-1; D remains ambiguous. The CDR3 has 13 residues. The germline V and J ends were trimmed by 0 bases and 0 bases, with 5 bases remaining between them. CDR1 is DFQATT, CDR2 SNEGSKA, per germline (reference sequence). CDR3 DNA, as far as it was read: TGCAGTGCTAGAGATTCGGTGAACACTGAA. This gives the protein CSARDSVNTE. The full CDR3 is CSARDSVNTEAFF.

Many counts were recorded for this clone. The CDR3 is cut off 3 residues early in the read; its end comes from the germline J gene. The rearrangement links TRBV6-2 or TRBV6-3 to TRBJ1-4; no reliable D call. V was cut by 6 bases and J by 4 bases, with 9 bases left in between. Looked up from germline, CDR1 is MNHEY and CDR2 is SVGEGT. The CDR3 is made up of 13 amino acids. The chain's CDR3 is CASSSDFNEKLFF. The CDR3 DNA, read in part, is TGTGCCAGCAGCTCGGACTTTAATGAAAAA.

This clone has at least ten counts. The read is 3 residues too short to cover the CDR3 end, so that end is filled in from the germline J gene. This chain links TRBV11-2 with TRBJ2-1; 14 bases align to TRBD2. Losses at the gene ends were 5 bases for V and 7 bases for J; bases not matched to a gene: 4. Germline lookup yields CDR1 SGHAT and CDR2 FQNNGV. The CDR3 is 15 amino acids. The CDR3 protein is CASSVRTSGRNEQFF. The part of the CDR3 DNA that was read is TGTGCCAGCAGCGTAAGGACTAGCGGGAGGAATGAG.

This clone was found many times. The read ends 3 residues early relative to the CDR3; the germline J gene fills the gap. The chain employs TRBV12-5 and TRBJ2-5; tentatively, D is TRBD1 (6 bases). There are 20 residues in the CDR3. The germline gives CDR1 LGHNT, CDR2 FRNRAP. The V end was cut by 3 bases, the J end by 3 bases, with 29 bases between. Incomplete CDR3 DNA: TGTGCTAGTGGTTTAGAGGATAGCCCAAGTGGGGTACAGGGTGAAGAGACC. It encodes CASGLEDSPSGVQGEET. The CDR3 as a whole reads CASGLEDSPSGVQGEETQYF.

This clone was observed many times. The CDR3 end lies 3 residues beyond the end of the read and is filled in from the germline J gene. J is TRBJ2-7 and V is TRBV19; TRBD1 is a possible D gene (6 bases). Trimming removed 5 bases from V and 2 bases from J, with 13 bases in between. The length of the CDR3 is 14 residues. CDR1 is LNHDA and CDR2 is SQIVND in the germline V gene (reference sequence). The CDR3 loop reads CASSSHRVPYEQYF. The sequenced part of the CDR3 DNA is TGTGCCAGTAGTTCCCACAGGGTACCCTACGAG.

There are many counts of this clone. The sequence runs out 3 residues before the end of the CDR3; the remainder is reconstructed from the germline J gene. V gene TRBV20-1 combines with J gene TRBJ2-1, with TRBD2 matching 7 bases. Germline V gene sequence: CDR1 DFQATT, CDR2 SNEGSKA (reference sequence). Trimming at V came to 5 bases and at J to 0 bases, leaving 7 bases not matched to a gene. CDR3 length: 15 amino acids. CDR3 residues: CSAPDGGSSYNEQFF. The sequenced CDR3 bases are TGCAGTGCTCCAGACGGCGGGAGCTCCTACAATGAG.

This clone was found many times. The CDR3 is cut off 3 residues early in the read; its end comes from the germline J gene. V and J are TRBV28 and TRBJ2-4, with 9 bases aligning to TRBD2. V shed 2 bases and J 0 bases; nucleotides not matched to a gene: 5. Germline V lookup: CDR1 MDHEN, CDR2 SYDVKM. The CDR3 is made up of 17 amino acids. CDR3 in amino acids: CASSLPVSGRAKNIQYF. CDR3 DNA (partial): TGTGCCAGCAGTTTACCCGTTAGCGGGAGAGCCAAAAACATT.

Only a few counts were recorded for this clone. The read is 3 residues too short to cover the CDR3 end, so that end is filled in from the germline J gene. This rearrangement joins TRBV19 to TRBJ1-2; 7 nucleotides agree with TRBD1. CDR3 length: 17 amino acids. V trimming: 2 bases; J trimming: 4 bases; junction bases outside the gene matches: 13. Germline CDR1 and CDR2: LNHDA and SQIVND (reference sequence). The DNA read from the CDR3 is TGTGCCAGTAGTATAATTTGGGGGGACAGTTTTTCCTATGGC. Encoded protein: CASSIIWGDSFSYG. The entire CDR3 is CASSIIWGDSFSYGYTF.

There are many counts of this clone. The read comes to an end 3 residues before the CDR3 does, leaving the germline J gene to fill in the end. This chain links TRBV20-1 with TRBJ2-1; 9 bases are a match to TRBD2. Germline CDR1 DFQATT, CDR2 SNEGSKA (reference sequence). V gave up 4 bases and J gave up 3 bases; unmatched junction bases: 4. This CDR3 comprises 14 residues. The CDR3 bases that were read are TGCAGTGCTACTAGCGGGGCACACTACAATGAG. Residues: CSATSGAHYNE. The full CDR3 is CSATSGAHYNEQFF.

Many counts were recorded for this clone. The CDR3 loop is CASSPPRLAGTDTQYF. The CDR3 DNA, read in part, is TGTGCCAGCTCACCACCGCGCCTAGCGGGCACAGATACG. The J gene is TRBJ2-3, the V gene TRBV18; the match to TRBD2 covers 7 bases. The read is 3 residues too short to cover the CDR3 end, so that end is filled in from the germline J gene. The germline gives CDR1 KGHSH, CDR2 LQKENI. The CDR3 spans 16 residues. V dropped 0 bases and J dropped 1; count of bases not matched to a gene: 4. Combining the CDR3 with reference TRBV18 and TRBJ2-3 gives the whole variable domain NAGVMQNPRHLVRRRGQEARLRCSPMKGHSHVYWYRQLPEEGLKFMVYLQKENIIDESGMPKERFSAEFPKEGPSILRIQQVVRGDSAAYFCASSPPRLAGTDTQYFGPGTRLTVL.

This clone was counted many times. With the read ending 3 residues before the CDR3 end, the germline J gene is used to fill in that end. V is TRBV19 and J is TRBJ2-1; 13 positions match TRBD2. Germline CDR1 LNHDA, CDR2 SQIVND (reference sequence). This CDR3 region has 15 residues. Losses at the gene ends were 4 bases for V and 9 bases for J; bases not matched to a gene: 6. The DNA read from the CDR3 is TGTGCCAGTAGTAGAACTAGCGGGAGGGCACGTGAG. Its translation: CASSRTSGRARE. Given in full, the CDR3 is CASSRTSGRAREQFF.

There are many counts of this clone. The CDR3 extends 3 residues past the end of the read, so its final part is completed from the germline J gene. J is TRBJ1-5 and V is TRBV20-1, with TRBD1 matching over 8 bases. Germline loops: CDR1 DFQATT, CDR2 SNEGSKA (reference sequence). The CDR3 extends over 15 amino acids. Trimming took 1 base from V and 6 from J; bases not matched to a gene: 8. CDR3 sequence: CSARAPTGDGQPQHF. The sequenced part of the CDR3 DNA is TGCAGTGCTAGAGCTCCGACAGGGGATGGTCAGCCC.

This clone has a count of ten or more. The read is 3 residues too short to cover the CDR3 end, so that end is filled in from the germline J gene. The chain combines TRBV5-1 with TRBJ1-2; TRBD1 aligns across 8 bases. This CDR3 contains 14 residues. The germline V gene encodes CDR1 SGHRS and CDR2 YFSETQ. The CDR3 protein is CASSLGNGQGGYTF. The CDR3 bases that were read are TGCGCCAGCAGCTTGGGGAATGGACAGGGAGGC. Drawing the rest from reference TRBV5-1 and TRBJ1-2, the complete variable domain is KAGVTQTPRYLIKTRGQQVTLSCSPISGHRSVSWYQQTPGQGLQFLFEYFSETQRNKGNFPGRFSGRQFSNSRSEMNVSTLELGDSALYLCASSLGNGQGGYTFGSGTRLTVV.

This clone has a count of ten or more. The read halts 3 residues ahead of the CDR3 end, with the missing end drawn from the germline J gene. V is TRBV4-1 and J is TRBJ2-3, with D possibly matching TRBD2 (5 bases). Germline CDR1 MGHRA, CDR2 YSYEKL. This CDR3 contains 15 residues. Trimming took 2 bases from V and 5 from J, leaving 14 bases between them. The CDR3: CASSQSAGVRDTQYF. The part of the CDR3 DNA that was read is TGCGCCAGCAGCCAATCCGCCGGGGTACGAGATACG.

This clone was recorded many times. The CDR3 end lies 3 residues beyond the end of the read and is filled in from the germline J gene. V is TRBV6-2 or TRBV6-3 and J is TRBJ1-2; D uncertain. This CDR3 has 16 amino acids. Trimming cost V 6 bases and J 4 bases, with 21 bases left between them. Per the germline V gene, CDR1 is MNHEY and CDR2 is SVGEGT. The CDR3 bases that were read are TGTGCCAGCAGCCAGGCCCGACCGATGATACTCTATGGC. Its protein is CASSQARPMILYG. The whole CDR3 region reads CASSQARPMILYGYTF.

This clone was seen more than once but under ten times. From the germline J gene comes the end of the CDR3, since the read stops 3 residues before it. The J gene is TRBJ2-1, the V gene TRBV5-1; 7 bases are shared with TRBD1. J lost 9 bases, V lost 4 bases, and 4 bases had no gene match. Germline CDR1 SGHRS, CDR2 YFSETQ. The CDR3 has 12 residues. CDR3 DNA (partial): TGCGCCAGCAGCGGGGACAGTAGTGAG. It codes for CASSGDSSE. The whole CDR3 protein reads CASSGDSSEQFF.